Listed here are 2 T cell receptor beta chains from one sample, sequenced in a study of T cell responses to AZD1222 COVID-19 vaccine. Sequencing used immunoSEQ multiplex PCR; TCRdb keeps in-frame clones, though not all of them. Here the sample spans about 130,000 clones, 80% to 95% being singletons. Sample: peripheral blood, taken on day 0 of MenACWY control vaccination. Receptors originate from an adult in good health.

The chain has TRBV11-2 and TRBJ2-2; TRBD1 matches 11 bases. The CDR3 covers 16 residues. Trimming took 5 bases from V and 5 from J; bases not matched to a gene: 7. The V gene's germline CDR1 is SGHAT and CDR2 FQNNGV. Here the CDR3 DNA reads TGTGCCAGCAGCCGCTTAGGGACAGGGGGTACCGGGGAGCTGTTTTTT. The encoded protein is CASSRLGTGGTGELFF.

V usage is TRBV19 and J usage is TRBJ2-2; perhaps TRBD1 as D (5 bases). CDR1 LNHDA and CDR2 SQIVND come from the germline V gene (reference sequence). Between the trimmed V and J ends, which lost 1 base and 4 bases, there was a span of 10 bases. The CDR3 is made up of 15 amino acids. The CDR3 DNA follows: TGTGCCAGTAGTATAGTAGGGGTTTCCACCGGGGAGCTGTTTTTT. Translating gives CASSIVGVSTGELFF.